The entry that follows covers one T cell receptor beta chain sequence. No antigen is known for it. The sample originates from a study of cytomegalovirus exposure and HLA in healthy donors. Study results and limitations: The study labeled under 200 TCR beta chains cytomegalovirus-associated. The Asian-associated ancestry cluster reportedly had fewer N-insertions than the approximately 650-donor mean in a later analysis.

It was with 60 Vbeta and 13 Jbeta primers that the PCR ran. The data were produced by immunoSEQ multiplex PCR, yet TCRdb's version contains in-frame clones alone and is incomplete. This table holds approximately 150,000 clones, roughly 78% found once. Healthy donors of bone marrow made up the group. The sequencing sample was made of PBMCs. This receptor was obtained from a woman aged 50 to 60 in good health and CMV-seropositive.

The CDR3 loop reads CASSFRQSTDTQYF. CDR3 DNA: TGCGCCAGCAGCTTCCGACAGAGCACAGATACGCAGTATTTT. This chain uses TRBV5-1 with TRBJ2-3; TRBD1 is a possible D gene (5 bases). This CDR3 is built from 14 residues. Germline CDR1 reads SGHRS; CDR2 reads YFSETQ. V lost 2 bases, J lost 0 bases, and 7 bases lay in between.